This entry lists 20 T cell receptor beta chains sequenced from one sample in a study of T cell responses to AZD1222 COVID-19 vaccine. Assay used: immunoSEQ multiplex PCR; TCRdb lists only in-frame clones, some missing. The data contain fewer than 130,000 clones, 92% of them singletons. The sequences come from peripheral blood, collected 28 days after the second AZD1222 dose. Every receptor here comes from an adult who received the AZD1222 COVID-19 vaccine.

The table lists this clone with a few counts. The chain is built from TRBV7-2 and TRBJ1-2, with D perhaps TRBD1 (5 bases). Germline values: CDR1 SGHTA, CDR2 FQGNSA. This CDR3 region has 13 residues. The V and J ends lost 2 bases and 6 bases respectively, with 10 bases between them. The CDR3 region is CASSLQGSHGYTF. The CDR3 bases are TGTGCCAGCAGCTTACAGGGTAGTCATGGCTACACCTTC.

This clone was counted a few times. The V call is TRBV7-2, the J call TRBJ2-7; tentatively, D is TRBD2 (6 bases). The CDR3 spans 15 residues. The germline V gene encodes CDR1 SGHTA and CDR2 FQGNSA. With 0 bases removed from V and 3 bases from J, the gap between germline ends came to 12 bases. The CDR3 sequence: CASSLAPIGSYEQYF. DNA of the CDR3: TGTGCCAGCAGCTTAGCTCCAATCGGGAGCTACGAGCAGTACTTC.

The CDR3 sequence: CASSRDPGLAFLEDTQYF. The DNA of the CDR3 is TGCGCCAGCAGCCGAGACCCTGGACTAGCTTTTCTCGAGGATACGCAGTATTTT. The J gene is TRBJ2-3, the V gene TRBV4-3, with 8 bases that match TRBD2. The germline V gene encodes CDR1 LGHNA and CDR2 YSLEER. The J segment lost 6 bases and the V segment lost 4 bases, leaving 18 bases of the junction unmatched. The CDR3 is made up of 18 amino acids.

The chain is built from TRBV10-1 and TRBJ1-1, with TRBD1 as a possible D gene (5 bases). Germline V gives CDR1 WNHNN, CDR2 SYGVQD (reference sequence). The CDR3 sequence is 13 residues long. Between the trimmed V and J ends, which lost 3 bases and 8 bases, there was a span of 13 bases. The CDR3 nucleotides are TGCGCCAGCAGTGAACGTCAGGGAAGGGAAGCTTTCTTT. It yields the protein CASSERQGREAFF.

The genes are TRBV7-2 and TRBJ2-2, with TRBD2 identical over 11 bases. Germline values: CDR1 SGHTA, CDR2 FQGNSA. The CDR3 has 16 residues. After removal of 4 bases from V and 5 bases from J, the junction contained 6 bases not matched to a gene. The CDR3 bases are TGTGCCAGCAGCTCGTCCGGGACTAGCGGTACCGGGGAGCTGTTTTTT. Translated: CASSSSGTSGTGELFF.

V is TRBV2 and J is TRBJ1-5; no reliable D call. Germline lookup yields CDR1 SNHLY and CDR2 FYNNEI. The CDR3 sequence is 14 residues long. Trimming took 8 bases from V and 3 from J, leaving 14 bases between them. The CDR3 coding sequence is TGTGCCAGCCGCGACTCCGGGCCCAATCAGCCCCAGCATTTT. This encodes CASRDSGPNQPQHF.

This rearrangement joins TRBV9 to TRBJ1-1; D not resolved. Germline-derived CDR1 and CDR2 are SGDLS and YYNGEE. The CDR3 sequence is 13 residues long. The V end was cut by 1 base, the J end by 6 bases, with 10 bases between. The CDR3 DNA reads TGTGCCAGCAGCGTATTACGTGACGCTGAAGCTTTCTTT. Amino acid sequence: CASSVLRDAEAFF.

The chain has TRBV10-3 and TRBJ2-7; D unresolved. The CDR3 spans 15 residues. V lost 0 bases, J lost 4 bases, and 13 bases lay in between. From germline, CDR1 is ENHRY and CDR2 SYGVKD. The CDR3 spells CAISESNGWYYEQYF. The CDR3 nucleotides are TGTGCCATCAGTGAGTCAAATGGGTGGTATTACGAGCAGTACTTC.

This clone showed up just a few times. The chain uses TRBV14 and TRBJ1-2; possible D gene TRBD1, 6 bases. The CDR3 loop spans 15 amino acids. V was shortened by 2 bases and J by 8 bases, with 18 bases between the two germline ends. The germline CDR1 and CDR2 sequences are SGHDN and FVKESK. For the CDR3, the DNA is TGTGCCAGCAGCCAACAAGCAGGGGCTTTGGGCGGCTACACCTTC. Translating gives CASSQQAGALGGYTF.

The rearrangement links TRBV6-2 or TRBV6-3 to TRBJ2-3, with 8 nucleotides matching TRBD2. With 4 bases clipped from V and 11 bases from J, the junction kept 8 bases outside the gene matches. CDR1 and CDR2 (germline): MNHEY, SVGEGT. The CDR3 is 13 amino acids. DNA of the CDR3: TGTGCCAGCAGTTCCACAGCCGGGACTAGGCAGTATTTT. It is translated as CASSSTAGTRQYF.

V is TRBV6-2 or TRBV6-3 and J is TRBJ1-1; D gene unclear. Germline V gives CDR1 MNHEY, CDR2 SVGEGT. The CDR3 has 16 amino acids. Trimming cost V 2 bases and J 2 bases, with 15 bases left between them. The CDR3 spells CASSYDQRAGNTEAFF. CDR3 sequence (DNA): TGTGCCAGCAGTTACGATCAGAGGGCGGGAAACACTGAAGCTTTCTTT.

The CDR3 coding sequence is TGTGCCAGCAGCCAAGATTCAAGTTACAATGAGCAGTTCTTC. Its protein is CASSQDSSYNEQFF. The chain recombines TRBV4-2 with TRBJ2-1, with unresolved D. With 0 bases removed from V and 4 bases from J, the gap between germline ends came to 7 bases. The CDR3 contains 14 residues. CDR1 is LGHNA, CDR2 YNFKEQ, per germline.

The CDR3 region is CASSLDRGAIYEQFF. The DNA for the CDR3 is TGTGCCAGCAGCTTAGATCGGGGGGCGATCTATGAGCAGTTCTTC. The gene calls are TRBV11-3 and TRBJ2-1; tentative D call: TRBD2 (7 bases). Germline V gene data show CDR1 as SGHNT and CDR2 as YENEEA. The CDR3 extends over 15 amino acids. V lost 0 bases and J 8 bases, leaving 14 bases between the germline ends.

The chain employs TRBV7-9 and TRBJ1-2, with a weak D call TRBD1 (6 bases). This CDR3 region has 14 residues. Germline-derived CDR1 and CDR2 are SEHNR and FQNEAQ (reference sequence). Trimming pared 6 bases from V and 2 bases from J, leaving 13 bases between. The CDR3 spells CASSQGTSNYGYTF. The CDR3 region has the DNA TGTGCCAGCAGTCAAGGGACAAGCAACTATGGCTACACCTTC. Based on the CDR3 plus reference TRBV7-9 and TRBJ1-2, the full variable domain is DTGVSQNPRHKITKRGQNVTFRCDPISEHNRLYWYRQTLGQGPEFLTYFQNEAQLEKSRLLSDRFSAERPKGSFSTLEIQRTEQGDSAMYLCASSQGTSNYGYTFGSGTRLTVV.

V usage is TRBV6-6 and J usage is TRBJ1-3; D gene unclear. V lost 9 bases to trimming and J lost 7 bases, with 10 bases between them. CDR3 length: 11 amino acids. Germline lookup yields CDR1 MNHNY and CDR2 SVGAGI (reference sequence). CDR3 sequence: CASGEGNTIYF. For the CDR3, the DNA is TGTGCCAGTGGAGAGGGCAACACCATATATTTT.

The chain employs TRBV6-1 and TRBJ1-5; D is undetermined. The length of the CDR3 is 12 residues. V was shortened by 7 bases and J by 4 bases, with 8 bases between the two germline ends. Germline CDR1 and CDR2: MNHNS and SASEGT. The CDR3 reads CASTNDNQPQHF. The CDR3 bases are TGTGCCAGCACTAATGATAATCAGCCCCAGCATTTT.

The CDR3 DNA reads as TGTGCCAGCTCACGAACCGGGACAGGGGGCCGACAGCCCCAGCATTTT. Protein product: CASSRTGTGGRQPQHF. This chain links TRBV18 with TRBJ1-5, with 12 bases that match TRBD1. After removal of 4 bases from V and 7 bases from J, the junction contained 8 bases not matched to a gene. Germline V CDR1 and CDR2: KGHSH, LQKENI. There are 16 residues in the CDR3.

The chain is built from TRBV5-1 and TRBJ1-3; no clear D. Germline CDR1 SGHRS, CDR2 YFSETQ. CDR3 length: 15 amino acids. V was cut by 4 bases and J by 3 bases, with 14 bases left in between. The CDR3 loop reads CASSPLSPVGNTIYF. The DNA for the CDR3 is TGCGCCAGCAGCCCCCTCTCGCCTGTTGGAAACACCATATATTTT.

This clone was observed a handful of times. Other DNA variants within this sample encode the same CDR3. The genes are TRBV7-3 and TRBJ1-1; a possible D gene is TRBD1 (5 bases). Germline CDR1 SGHTA, CDR2 FQGTGA. The V end was cut by 1 base, the J end by 2 bases, with 11 bases between. There are 15 residues in the CDR3. CDR3 in DNA: TGTGCCAGCAGCTTAATTCCAGGGCCTAACACTGAAGCTTTCTTT. Its translation is CASSLIPGPNTEAFF.

This clone has just one count. The J gene is TRBJ1-6, the V gene TRBV30; TRBD1 might be the D (5 bases). The germline CDR1 and CDR2 sequences are GTSNPN and SVGIG (reference sequence). Between the trimmed V and J ends, which lost 5 bases and 7 bases, there was a span of 18 bases. The CDR3 is 15 amino acids. The CDR3 reads CAWRGDPGGNSPLHF. CDR3 DNA sequence: TGTGCCTGGCGGGGGGACCCGGGGGGGAATTCACCCCTCCACTTT.